Listed below are T cell receptor beta chains from one sample, sequenced in a study of T cell responses to AZD1222 COVID-19 vaccine. Here immunoSEQ multiplex PCR was the method, and the copy in TCRdb shows in-frame clones only, minus some. The sample yields 100,000 to 120,000 clones, more than 70% seen once. Sample: peripheral blood, taken on day 0 of AZD1222 vaccination. These receptors came from an adult in good health. The CDR3 runs from the conserved cysteine through the conserved F or W.

TRBJ2-3 TRBV12-3/TRBV12-4 CASSLRGTQYF
TRBJ2-7 TRBV6-5 CASKKTQGGYEQYF
TRBJ1-1 TRBV19 CASSTSGGLMNTEAFF
TRBJ2-1 TRBV7-9 CASSPGGLVYEQFF
TRBJ2-2 TRBV14 CASSRISGGQRAGELFF
TRBJ1-1 TRBV20-1 CSASKSVKGTEAFF
TRBJ2-3 TRBV13 CASSLGGTGGEDTQYF
TRBJ2-1 TRBV5-1 CASSQHHTQGAGRYNEQFF
TRBJ2-1 TRBV28 CASRPGTGGLAGGYNEQFF
TRBJ1-4 TRBV9 CASSPTGGKLFF
TRBJ2-7 TRBV5-1 CASSPFAGVGYEQYF
TRBJ2-2 TRBV4-1 CASSQGGVGAGTGELFF
TRBJ2-1 TRBV4-3 CASSQSSNEQFF
TRBJ1-1 TRBV2 CASSVRGNTEAFF
TRBJ1-2 TRBV7-9 CASSLADGNYGYTF
TRBJ2-4 TRBV28 CASSQMTRGAKNIQYF
TRBJ2-7 TRBV5-1 CASSFSPYRDSYEQYF
TRBJ1-6 TRBV10-3 CAISESGAANSPLHF
TRBJ2-1 TRBV28 CASSPAGTYNEQFF
TRBJ2-5 TRBV5-1 CASSLRGTGEETQYF
TRBJ2-5 TRBV28 CASSPDTEIGTQYF
TRBJ2-7 TRBV5-1 CASSSGDESYEQYF
TRBJ2-2 TRBV9 CASSVGLTGELFF
TRBJ2-5 TRBV27 CASSLNAGPTNQETQYF
TRBJ2-2 TRBV3-1/TRBV3-2 CASSQEDSNTGELFF
TRBJ1-2 TRBV6-5 CASRVQQGYGYTF
TRBJ2-3 TRBV28 CASSSPTSGRSSTQYF
TRBJ2-7 TRBV19 CASRKREGRYEQYF
TRBJ1-1 TRBV6-2/TRBV6-3 CASSSQGLNTEAFF
TRBJ1-2 TRBV7-3 CASSSGSGWGYTF
TRBJ2-3 TRBV28 CASSLEGTSGRRSPDTQYF
TRBJ1-2 TRBV15 CATSRSPQGTDYGYTF
TRBJ1-1 TRBV24-1 CATSVGVGNTEAFF
TRBJ2-2 TRBV9 CASSSQPAGGELFF
TRBJ1-1 TRBV6-5 CASAPTTNLNTEAFF
TRBJ1-3 TRBV6-1 CASSEVMRGNTIYF
TRBJ1-4 TRBV18 CASSPAAGRGEKLFF
TRBJ2-5 TRBV19 CASRTIAGGRETQYF
TRBJ1-6 TRBV7-2 CASSLKMESPLHF
TRBJ1-1 TRBV19 CACAGQGPYTEAFF